The 28 T cell receptor beta chains listed next were all sequenced from one sample in a study of breast tumors, draining lymph nodes, adjacent tissues. Via MiXCR, TCRdb re-called the multiplex PCR reads, giving one row per CDR3 protein. The data show roughly 70,000 distinct CDR3 sequences, with approximately 45% seen just once and 8% to 9.5% held by the top ten. Sample: breast tumor tissue. The source is a female donor with breast cancer. Some clones in this sample may be carry-over from other donors' samples.

This clonotype was detected many times. The chain carries TRBV3-1 and TRBJ2-5; 13 nucleotides align to TRBD2. Germline lookup yields CDR1 LGHDT and CDR2 YNNKEL (reference sequence). This CDR3 is 16 amino acids long. Trimming removed 4 bases from V and 5 bases from J; junction bases left unmatched: 7. DNA of the CDR3: TGTGCCAGCAGCCCCGGACTAGCGGGAGTCGGGGAGACCCAGTACTTC. Residues: CASSPGLAGVGETQYF.

Turning to this clonotype: The germline gene is not matched at one end of the junction; a read error may be the cause. The V call is TRBV4-3, the J call TRBJ1-2; D unresolved. The length of the CDR3 is 14 residues. Looked up from germline, CDR1 is LGHNA and CDR2 is YSLEER. The CDR3 coding sequence is TGCGCCAGCAGCCAAGGGCCGCTTAACTATGGCTACAGCTTC. It specifies CASSQGPLNYGYSF.

This clonotype was counted many times. This chain connects TRBV4-1 to TRBJ1-2; a weak D match, TRBD1 (6 bases). The V gene lost 4 bases and the J gene lost 3 bases, with 15 bases spanning the gap. Germline V gene sequence: CDR1 MGHRA, CDR2 YSYEKL. This CDR3 region has 15 residues. The CDR3 sequence is CASSPPGQLHYGYTF. CDR3 sequence (DNA): TGCGCCAGCAGCCCCCCCGGACAGCTACACTATGGCTACACCTTC.

The rearrangement uses TRBV7-9 and TRBJ2-5; 11 nucleotides agree with TRBD1. The V gene end was trimmed by 5 bases and the J gene end by 9 bases; junction bases not matched to a gene: 11. Germline assignment: CDR1 SEHNR and CDR2 FQNEAQ (reference sequence). This CDR3 comprises 15 residues. As DNA, the CDR3 is TGTGCCAGCAGCCAGGACAGGGGGCCGAGTCAGCCCCAGTACTTC. It encodes CASSQDRGPSQPQYF.

The rearrangement joins TRBV6-4 to TRBJ1-5; weak D call: TRBD1 (6 bases). Gene TRBJ2-3 matches the end of the DNA better, so the J call may be wrong. Germline V gene sequence: CDR1 MRHNA, CDR2 SNTAGT. This CDR3 is built from 15 residues. CDR3 region: CASSDALGGGDTQYF. CDR3 bases: TGTGCCAGCAGTGACGCCCTAGGGGGTGGAGATACGCAGTATTTT.

This clonotype was recorded at least ten times. The chain has TRBV29-1 and TRBJ2-7; D call uncertain. The CDR3 has 12 amino acids. CDR1 SQVTM and CDR2 ANQGSEA come from the germline V gene. Trimming cost V 4 bases and J 3 bases, with 10 bases left between them. The DNA of the CDR3 is TGCAGCGTTGTGAACACCATCTACGAGCAGTACTTC. Translating it yields CSVVNTIYEQYF.

This clonotype was observed at least ten times. The V gene is TRBV18, the J gene TRBJ2-7, with D possibly being TRBD1 (6 bases). This CDR3 has 15 residues. CDR1 and CDR2 from the germline V gene are KGHSH and LQKENI. V lost 6 bases and J 5 bases, leaving 20 bases between the germline ends. CDR3 sequence (DNA): TGTGCCAGCTCTGGGACAAGTGACCCGAGAGACGAGCAGTACTTC. Its translation is CASSGTSDPRDEQYF.

This clonotype occurred once. The DNA is omitted, as the CDR3 cannot be located on it reliably, and the CDR3 follows TCRdb's listing. The J gene is TRBJ2-5, the V gene TRBV11-2; the table gives TRBD2 as D, unverified against the DNA. Including both end residues, the CDR3 is 20 amino acids long. Germline assignment: CDR1 SGHAT and CDR2 FQNNGV. CDR3 protein: CASSFYICSASRAGVETQYF.

Many counts were recorded for this clonotype. The V call is TRBV6-2 or TRBV6-3, the J call TRBJ1-3; TRBD1 is a possible D gene (5 bases). The length of the CDR3 is 15 residues. Per germline, CDR1 MNHEY and CDR2 SVGEGT. The V gene lost 6 bases and the J gene lost 1 base, with 13 bases spanning the gap. This CDR3 is CASSRGGISGNTIYF. For the CDR3, the DNA is TGTGCCAGCAGCCGGGGCGGAATATCTGGAAACACCATATATTTT.

This clonotype was counted a few times. The V gene is TRBV12-5, the J gene TRBJ1-1; 8 bases fit TRBD1. V was pared by 2 bases and J by 4 bases, with 0 bases of the junction left unmatched. Germline CDR1 reads LGHNT; CDR2 reads FRNRAP. The CDR3 has 13 residues. CDR3 in DNA: TGTGCTAGTGGTTTGACAGGGGGCACTGAAGCTTTCTTT. This encodes CASGLTGGTEAFF.

This clonotype showed up just a few times. The chain recombines TRBV9 with TRBJ2-1, with 7 bases identical to TRBD2. Per the germline V gene, CDR1 is SGDLS and CDR2 is YYNGEE. The CDR3 is 18 residues long. Unmatched junction bases numbered 15, after V lost 0 bases and J lost 6 bases. CDR3 loop: CASSVEMGRGDLSNEQFF. CDR3 DNA sequence: TGTGCCAGCAGCGTAGAGATGGGACGGGGGGACCTCTCCAATGAGCAGTTCTTC.

This chain connects TRBV20-1 to TRBJ2-5, with D perhaps TRBD1 (7 bases). Germline loops: CDR1 DFQATT, CDR2 SNEGSKA (reference sequence). The length of the CDR3 is 15 residues. CDR3 in DNA: TGCAGAGCAAGGTACGCGGGACAGCCTCAAGAGACCCAGTACTTC. This translates into CRARYAGQPQETQYF.

V usage is TRBV19 and J usage is TRBJ1-5; D perhaps matches TRBD1 (6 bases). Trimming removed 3 bases at V and 14 bases at J, with 14 bases between. The germline CDR1 and CDR2 sequences are LNHDA and SQIVND (reference sequence). This CDR3 has 12 residues. CDR3 in DNA: TGTGCCAGTAGTATTGGACAGTCCTACGAGCATTTT. As protein: CASSIGQSYEHF.

This clonotype was seen a few times. No conserved phenylalanine or tryptophan is present at the end of the CDR3, so a read error is the likely explanation. V usage is TRBV3-1 and J usage is TRBJ1-2, with TRBD1 matching 9 bases. CDR3 length: 15 residues. The germline V gene encodes CDR1 LGHDT and CDR2 YNNKEL (reference sequence). V lost 4 bases and J lost 8; bases outside the gene matches: 11. This CDR3 reads CASSLNLQGAQGYTL. CDR3 bases: TGTGCCAGCAGCCTTAACCTACAGGGGGCGCAGGGCTACACCCTC.

Sample share makes this clonotype medium-sized (0.01 to 0.1%). V gene TRBV2 combines with J gene TRBJ1-2, with D tentatively TRBD1 (5 bases). CDR1 is SNHLY, CDR2 FYNNEI, per germline. V lost 7 bases, J lost 3 bases, and 15 bases lay in between. This CDR3 has 14 residues. DNA for the CDR3: TGTGCCAGCACAGAAACCAGGGTTGACTATGGCTACACCTTC. It codes for CASTETRVDYGYTF.

This clonotype appeared many times. The chain couples TRBV6-6 to TRBJ2-6; TRBD1 aligns across 10 bases. Unmatched junction bases numbered 4, after V lost 6 bases and J lost 2 bases. Germline CDR1 MNHNY, CDR2 SVGAGI (reference sequence). This CDR3 has 16 residues. CDR3 amino acids: CASRGQGVAGANVLTF. In DNA form, the CDR3 reads TGTGCCAGCAGAGGACAGGGGGTAGCTGGGGCCAACGTCCTGACTTTC.

The J gene is TRBJ2-3, the V gene TRBV24-1, with D maybe TRBD2 (6 bases). Looked up from germline, CDR1 is KGHDR and CDR2 is SFDVKD. The length of the CDR3 is 14 residues. Trimming stripped 7 bases from V and 5 bases from J, with 15 bases between. CDR3 protein: CATSPAAGIDTQYF. The DNA of the CDR3 is TGTGCCACCAGCCCTGCGGCGGGGATAGATACGCAGTATTTT.

The CDR3 loop is CASSPHKASEQYF. DNA for the CDR3: TGTGCCAGCAGCCCTCATAAAGCCTCCGAGCAGTACTTC. The chain has TRBV11-3 and TRBJ2-7; no reliable D call. The CDR3 is made up of 13 amino acids. V was clipped by 5 bases and J by 6 bases, with 14 bases between them. Germline V gives CDR1 SGHNT, CDR2 YENEEA. The full variable domain, rest sourced from reference TRBV11-3 and TRBJ2-7, is EAGVVQSPRYKIIEKKQPVAFWCNPISGHNTLYWYLQNLGQGPELLIRYENEEAVDDSQLPKDRFSAERLKGVDSTLKIQPAELGDSAVYLCASSPHKASEQYFGPGTRLTVT.

For this clonotype: Just one base apart from a much larger clone, this may be a read error. This chain links TRBV2 with TRBJ1-2; D uncertain. Germline V gene sequence: CDR1 SNHLY, CDR2 FYNNEI. There are 14 residues in the CDR3. The CDR3, as DNA: TGTGCCAGCAGTGAACCCGACCGATACTATGGCTACATCTTC. Residues: CASSEPDRYYGYIF.

V gene TRBV10-3 combines with J gene TRBJ2-5; 8 bases line up with TRBD1. CDR1 is ENHRY, CDR2 SYGVKD, per germline. The CDR3 is made up of 17 amino acids. V gave up 6 bases and J gave up 2 bases; unmatched junction bases: 14. The CDR3 reads CAIREGQGSAQQETQYF. CDR3 nucleotide sequence: TGTGCCATCAGGGAAGGACAGGGTTCCGCGCAACAAGAGACCCAGTACTTC.

This clonotype was found many times. The chain combines TRBV27 with TRBJ2-7, with D unresolved. This CDR3 spans 11 amino acids. Trimming shortened V by 3 bases and J by 9 bases, and 9 bases separated the two germline ends. Per the germline V gene, CDR1 is MNHEY and CDR2 is SMNVEV (reference sequence). The CDR3 DNA reads TGTGCCAGCAGTTTCGGGCCCGTGCAGTACTTC. Amino acids: CASSFGPVQYF.

Notes on this clonotype: A much bigger clone sits one base away, suggesting this may be a read error. The chain is built from TRBV13 and TRBJ1-2; D is undetermined. CDR3 size: 17 residues. V lost 2 bases to trimming and J lost 2 bases, with 18 bases between them. The V gene's germline CDR1 is PRHDT and CDR2 FYEKMQ (reference sequence). The CDR3 protein is CASSLPDDTRENYGYTF. CDR3 nucleotides: TGTGCCAGCAGCTTACCCGATGATACAAGAGAAAACTATGGCTACACCTTC. Full variable domain (rest looked up from reference TRBV13 and TRBJ1-2): AAGVIQSPRHLIKEKRETATLKCYPIPRHDTVYWYQQGPGQDPQFLISFYEKMQSDKGSIPDRFSAQQFSDYHSELNMSSLELGDSALYFCASSLPDDTRENYGYTFGSGTRLTVV.

At least ten counts were recorded for this clonotype. CDR3 amino acids: CSARDRQGCGNTIYF. The CDR3 nucleotides are TGCAGTGCTAGAGATCGACAGGGGTGTGGAAACACCATATATTTT. The gene calls are TRBV20-1 and TRBJ1-3; TRBD1 aligns across 8 bases. The CDR3 contains 15 residues. V shed 0 bases and J 3 bases; nucleotides not matched to a gene: 4. Germline V gives CDR1 DFQATT, CDR2 SNEGSKA (reference sequence).

This clonotype was picked up one time. This chain uses TRBV6-1 with TRBJ2-6; tentative D call: TRBD2 (5 bases). CDR3 length equals 17 residues. V was trimmed by 0 bases and J by 0 bases, leaving 9 bases between them. CDR1 and CDR2 from the germline V gene are MNHNS and SASEGT. The CDR3 bases are TGTGCCAGCAGTGAAGCGGGTGGGAGCTCTGGGGCCAACGTCCTGACTTTC. Encoded protein: CASSEAGGSSGANVLTF.

Many counts were recorded for this clonotype. This chain connects TRBV4-2 to TRBJ2-1; 9 nucleotides align to TRBD2. Losses at the gene ends were 1 base for V and 2 bases for J; bases not matched to a gene: 3. Germline CDR1 is LGHNA and CDR2 is YNFKEQ. This CDR3 is 16 amino acids long. CDR3 sequence reads: CASSQGGGGTYNEQFF. In nucleotides, the CDR3 is TGTGCCAGCAGCCAAGGCGGGGGGGGGACCTACAATGAGCAGTTCTTC.

This clonotype was picked up one time. The V call is TRBV7-4, the J call TRBJ2-1; 7 nucleotides align to TRBD1. The V segment lost 1 base and the J segment 3 bases; nucleotides outside the gene matches: 6. The CDR3 contains 16 residues. Germline CDR1 is SGHVT and CDR2 is SQSDAQ. The CDR3 is CASSLVQGLSYNEQFF. In DNA, the CDR3 is TGTGCCAGCAGCTTAGTACAGGGGTTAAGCTACAATGAGCAGTTCTTC.

This rearrangement joins TRBV4-1 to TRBJ1-3, with 7 bases aligning to TRBD1. CDR3 size: 15 residues. V lost 6 bases and J lost 0; bases outside the gene matches: 5. Germline V CDR1 and CDR2: MGHRA, YSYEKL. Here the CDR3 reads CASSPDRLSGNTIYF. The DNA for the CDR3 is TGCGCCAGCAGTCCGGACAGGCTCTCTGGAAACACCATATATTTT.

This clonotype is deemed medium-sized (0.01 to 0.1%). The CDR3 spells CSVREGAGANVLTF. For the CDR3, the DNA is TGCAGCGTTCGGGAGGGAGCCGGGGCCAACGTCCTGACTTTC. The V call is TRBV29-1, the J call TRBJ2-6; 8 bases align to TRBD2. Trimming removed 5 bases from V and 4 bases from J; junction bases left unmatched: 4. Germline lookup yields CDR1 SQVTM and CDR2 ANQGSEA. This CDR3 spans 14 amino acids. The full variable domain, completed using reference TRBV29-1 and TRBJ2-6, is SAVISQKPSRDICQRGTSLTIQCQVDSQVTMMFWYRQQPGQSLTLIATANQGSEATYESGFVIDKFPISRPNLTFSTLTVSNMSPEDSSIYLCSVREGAGANVLTFGAGSRLTVL.